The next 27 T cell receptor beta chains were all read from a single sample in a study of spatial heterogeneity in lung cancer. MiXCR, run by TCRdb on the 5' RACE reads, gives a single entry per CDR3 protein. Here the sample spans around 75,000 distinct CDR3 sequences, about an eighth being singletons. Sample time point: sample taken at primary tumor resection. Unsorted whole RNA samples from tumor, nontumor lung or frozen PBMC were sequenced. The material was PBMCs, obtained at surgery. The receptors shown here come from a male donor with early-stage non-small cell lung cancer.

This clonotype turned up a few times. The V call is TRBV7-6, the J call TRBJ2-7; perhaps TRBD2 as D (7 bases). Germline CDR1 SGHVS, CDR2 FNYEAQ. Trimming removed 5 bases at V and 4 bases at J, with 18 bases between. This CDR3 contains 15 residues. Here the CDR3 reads CASSGGAGGPYEQYF. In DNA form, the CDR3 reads TGTGCCAGCAGCGGGGGGGCTGGAGGGCCTTACGAGCAGTACTTC.

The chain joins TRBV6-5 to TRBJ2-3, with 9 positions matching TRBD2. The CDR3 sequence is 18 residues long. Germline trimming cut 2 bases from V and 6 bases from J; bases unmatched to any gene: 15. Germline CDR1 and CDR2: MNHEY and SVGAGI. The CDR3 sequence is CASSYSPLLAGFSDTQYF. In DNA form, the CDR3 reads TGTGCCAGCAGTTACAGCCCCCTTCTAGCGGGATTTTCTGATACGCAGTATTTT.

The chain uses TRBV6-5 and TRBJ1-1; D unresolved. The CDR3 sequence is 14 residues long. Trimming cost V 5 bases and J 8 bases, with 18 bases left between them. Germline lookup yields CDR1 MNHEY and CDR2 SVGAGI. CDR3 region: CASSLPGAPSEAFF. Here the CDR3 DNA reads TGTGCCAGCAGTCTCCCGGGAGCTCCCTCCGAAGCTTTCTTT.

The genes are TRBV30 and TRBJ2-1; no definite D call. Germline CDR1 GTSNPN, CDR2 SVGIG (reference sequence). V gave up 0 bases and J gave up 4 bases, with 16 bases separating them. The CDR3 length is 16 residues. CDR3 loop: CAWSVQGQSSYNEQFF. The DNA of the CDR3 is TGTGCCTGGAGTGTACAAGGGCAGAGTTCTTACAATGAGCAGTTCTTC.

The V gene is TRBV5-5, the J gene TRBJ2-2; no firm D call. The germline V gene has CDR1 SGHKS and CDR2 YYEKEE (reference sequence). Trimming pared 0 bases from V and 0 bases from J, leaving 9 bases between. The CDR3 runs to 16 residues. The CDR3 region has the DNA TGTGCCAGCAGCTTGGGCGGCCTCCCGAACACCGGGGAGCTGTTTTTT. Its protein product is CASSLGGLPNTGELFF.

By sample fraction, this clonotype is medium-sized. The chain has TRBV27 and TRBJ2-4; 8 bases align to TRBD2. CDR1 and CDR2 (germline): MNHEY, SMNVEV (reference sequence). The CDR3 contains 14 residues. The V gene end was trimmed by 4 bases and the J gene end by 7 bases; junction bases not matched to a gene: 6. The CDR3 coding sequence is TGTGCCAGCAGTTCCCAGCGGGAGCCGAACATTCAGTACTTC. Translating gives CASSSQREPNIQYF.

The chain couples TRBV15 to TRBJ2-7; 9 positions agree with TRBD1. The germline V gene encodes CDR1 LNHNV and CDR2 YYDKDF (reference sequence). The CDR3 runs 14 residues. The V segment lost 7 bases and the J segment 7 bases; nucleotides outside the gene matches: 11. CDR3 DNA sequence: TGTGCCACCAAGCCGGGACAGGGATCCTGGGAGCAGTACTTC. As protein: CATKPGQGSWEQYF.

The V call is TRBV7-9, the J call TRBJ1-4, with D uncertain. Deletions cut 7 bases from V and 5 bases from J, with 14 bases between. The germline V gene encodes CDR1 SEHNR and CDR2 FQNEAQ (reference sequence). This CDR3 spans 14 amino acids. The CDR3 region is CASTPVSLNEKLFF. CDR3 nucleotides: TGTGCCAGCACCCCCGTTAGTCTCAATGAAAAACTGTTTTTT.

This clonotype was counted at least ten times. The CDR3 loop reads CASSLVSYTDTQYF. CDR3 coding DNA: TGTGCCAGCAGTTTAGTCTCCTACACAGATACGCAGTATTTT. The rearrangement joins TRBV27 to TRBJ2-3; D unclear. Trimming removed 2 bases at V and 2 bases at J, with 8 bases between. The CDR3 extends over 14 amino acids. Looked up from germline, CDR1 is MNHEY and CDR2 is SMNVEV (reference sequence).

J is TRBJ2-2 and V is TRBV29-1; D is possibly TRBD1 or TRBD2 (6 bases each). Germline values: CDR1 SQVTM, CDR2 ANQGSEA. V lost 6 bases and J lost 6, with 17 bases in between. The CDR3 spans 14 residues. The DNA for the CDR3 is TGCAGCGTCCGAATGGAGGGGGGAGCCGGGGAGCTGTTTTTT. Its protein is CSVRMEGGAGELFF.

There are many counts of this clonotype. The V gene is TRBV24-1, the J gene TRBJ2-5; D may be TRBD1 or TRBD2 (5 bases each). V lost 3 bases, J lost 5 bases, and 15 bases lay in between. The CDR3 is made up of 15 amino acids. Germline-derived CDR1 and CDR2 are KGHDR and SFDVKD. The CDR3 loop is CATSDTRGAGETQYF. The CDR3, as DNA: TGTGCCACCAGTGATACACGAGGGGCAGGGGAGACCCAGTACTTC.

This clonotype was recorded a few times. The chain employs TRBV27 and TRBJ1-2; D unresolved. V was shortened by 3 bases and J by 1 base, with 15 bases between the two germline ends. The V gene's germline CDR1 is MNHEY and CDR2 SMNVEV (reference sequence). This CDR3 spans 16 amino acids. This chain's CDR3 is CASSLSFGSLNYGYTF. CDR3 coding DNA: TGTGCCAGCAGTTTGAGTTTCGGTTCTCTTAACTATGGCTACACCTTC.

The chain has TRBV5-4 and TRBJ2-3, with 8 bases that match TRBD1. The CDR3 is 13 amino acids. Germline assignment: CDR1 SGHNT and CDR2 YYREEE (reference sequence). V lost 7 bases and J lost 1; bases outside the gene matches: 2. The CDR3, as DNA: TGTGCCAGCCGGGGACAGGGCACAGATACGCAGTATTTT. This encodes CASRGQGTDTQYF.

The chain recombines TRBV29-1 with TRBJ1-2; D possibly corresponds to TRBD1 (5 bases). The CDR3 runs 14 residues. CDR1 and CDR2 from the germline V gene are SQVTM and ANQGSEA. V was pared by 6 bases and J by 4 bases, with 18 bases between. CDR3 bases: TGCAGCGTCCCCCGCGGAGACAGCACCTATGGCTACACCTTC. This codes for CSVPRGDSTYGYTF.

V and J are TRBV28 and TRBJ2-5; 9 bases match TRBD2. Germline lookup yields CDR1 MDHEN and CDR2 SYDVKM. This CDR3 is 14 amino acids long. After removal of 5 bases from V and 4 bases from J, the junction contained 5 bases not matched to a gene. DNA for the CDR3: TGTGCCAGCAGTCTCCCAGCGGGAGGAGAGACCCAGTACTTC. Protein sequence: CASSLPAGGETQYF.

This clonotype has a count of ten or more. The CDR3 spells CASSSATGGEAEAFF. The CDR3 region has the DNA TGTGCCAGCAGTTCCGCGACAGGAGGTGAGGCTGAAGCTTTCTTT. The rearrangement links TRBV6-6 to TRBJ1-1, with D possibly being TRBD1 (6 bases). Trimming left V 4 bases short and J 6 bases short, with 18 bases between. This CDR3 is 15 amino acids long. Germline assignment: CDR1 MNHNY and CDR2 SVGAGI (reference sequence).

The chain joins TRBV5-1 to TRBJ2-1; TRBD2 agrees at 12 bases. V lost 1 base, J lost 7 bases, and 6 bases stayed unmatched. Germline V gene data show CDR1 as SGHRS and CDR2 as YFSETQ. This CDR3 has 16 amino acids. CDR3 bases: TGCGCCAGCAGCTTGCGGTGGCTAGCGGGAGGGAATGAGCAGTTCTTC. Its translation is CASSLRWLAGGNEQFF.

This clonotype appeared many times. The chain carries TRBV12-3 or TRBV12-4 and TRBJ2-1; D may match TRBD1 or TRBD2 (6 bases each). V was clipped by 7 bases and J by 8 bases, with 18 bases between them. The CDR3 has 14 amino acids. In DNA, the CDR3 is TGTGCCAGCACACCTGGGCACGGGGGCGATGAGCAGTTCTTC. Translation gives CASTPGHGGDEQFF.

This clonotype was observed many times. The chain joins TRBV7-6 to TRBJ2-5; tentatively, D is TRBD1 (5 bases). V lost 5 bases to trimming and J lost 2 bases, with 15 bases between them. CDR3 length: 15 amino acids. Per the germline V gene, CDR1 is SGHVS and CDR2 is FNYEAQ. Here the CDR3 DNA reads TGTGCCAGCAGCGCGGCAATGGCAGGGCAAGAGACCCAGTACTTC. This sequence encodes CASSAAMAGQETQYF.

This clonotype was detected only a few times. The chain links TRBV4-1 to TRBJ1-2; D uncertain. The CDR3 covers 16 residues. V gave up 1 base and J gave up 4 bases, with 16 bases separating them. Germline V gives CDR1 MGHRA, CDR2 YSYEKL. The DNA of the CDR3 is TGCGCCAGCAGCCAAGTAGGGAGACCCGAGGGCTATGGCTACACCTTC. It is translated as CASSQVGRPEGYGYTF.

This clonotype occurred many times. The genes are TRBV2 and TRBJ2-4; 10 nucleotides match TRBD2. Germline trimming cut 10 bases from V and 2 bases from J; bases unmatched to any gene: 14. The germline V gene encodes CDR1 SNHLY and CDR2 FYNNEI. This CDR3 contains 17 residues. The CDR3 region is CATARSVAGGSKNIQYF. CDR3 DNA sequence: TGTGCCACGGCACGCTCGGTAGCGGGAGGATCCAAAAACATTCAGTACTTC.

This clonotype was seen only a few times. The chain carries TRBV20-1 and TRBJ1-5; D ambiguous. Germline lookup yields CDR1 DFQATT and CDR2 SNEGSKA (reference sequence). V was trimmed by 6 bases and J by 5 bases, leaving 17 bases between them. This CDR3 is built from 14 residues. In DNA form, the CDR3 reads TGCAGTGCGATCCGGGCCTCTGGGGATCAGCCCCAGCATTTT. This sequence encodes CSAIRASGDQPQHF.

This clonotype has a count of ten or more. In nucleotides, the CDR3 is TGCAGCGTTTTTCTCAGCGGGTACGAGCAGTACTTC. This sequence encodes CSVFLSGYEQYF. The gene calls are TRBV29-1 and TRBJ2-7, with a tentative D call TRBD2 (6 bases). In germline, CDR1 is SQVTM, CDR2 ANQGSEA. Deletions cut 5 bases from V and 4 bases from J, with 12 bases between. The CDR3 loop spans 12 amino acids.

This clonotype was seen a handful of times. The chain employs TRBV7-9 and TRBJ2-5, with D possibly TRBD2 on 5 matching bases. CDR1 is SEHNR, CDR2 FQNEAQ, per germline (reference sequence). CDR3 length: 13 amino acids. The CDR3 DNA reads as TGTGCGACCGTGCGAGGAGGAATGATTACCCAGTACTTC. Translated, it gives CATVRGGMITQYF. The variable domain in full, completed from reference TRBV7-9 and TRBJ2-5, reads DTGVSQNPRHKITKRGQNVTFRCDPISEHNRLYWYRQTLGQGPEFLTYFQNEAQLEKSRLLSDRFSAERPKGSFSTLEIQRTEQGDSAMYLCATVRGGMITQYFGPGTRLLVL.

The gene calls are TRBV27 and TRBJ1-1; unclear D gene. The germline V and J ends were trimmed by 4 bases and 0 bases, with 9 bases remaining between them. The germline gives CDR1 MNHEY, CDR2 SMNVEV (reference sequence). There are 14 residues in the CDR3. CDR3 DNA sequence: TGTGCCAGCAGTTGGCCTTCTTTGAACACTGAAGCTTTCTTT. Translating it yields CASSWPSLNTEAFF.

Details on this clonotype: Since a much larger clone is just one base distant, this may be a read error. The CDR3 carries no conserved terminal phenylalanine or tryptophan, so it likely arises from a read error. The CDR3 protein is CASSSRQGAGTGELFS. The CDR3 DNA is TGTGCCAGCAGCTCTCGACAGGGGGCGGGCACCGGGGAGCTGTTTTCT. The chain couples TRBV7-3 to TRBJ2-2; TRBD1 matches 10 bases. Losses at the gene ends were 4 bases for V and 4 bases for J; bases not matched to a gene: 6. The CDR3 totals 16 residues. The germline CDR1 and CDR2 sequences are SGHTA and FQGTGA.

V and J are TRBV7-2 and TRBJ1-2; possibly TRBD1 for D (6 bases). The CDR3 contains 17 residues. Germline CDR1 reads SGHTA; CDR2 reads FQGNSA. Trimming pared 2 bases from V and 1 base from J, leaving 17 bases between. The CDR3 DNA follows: TGTGCCAGCAGCTTATTCCGGACAGCTTTGAATAACTATGGCTACACCTTC. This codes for CASSLFRTALNNYGYTF.